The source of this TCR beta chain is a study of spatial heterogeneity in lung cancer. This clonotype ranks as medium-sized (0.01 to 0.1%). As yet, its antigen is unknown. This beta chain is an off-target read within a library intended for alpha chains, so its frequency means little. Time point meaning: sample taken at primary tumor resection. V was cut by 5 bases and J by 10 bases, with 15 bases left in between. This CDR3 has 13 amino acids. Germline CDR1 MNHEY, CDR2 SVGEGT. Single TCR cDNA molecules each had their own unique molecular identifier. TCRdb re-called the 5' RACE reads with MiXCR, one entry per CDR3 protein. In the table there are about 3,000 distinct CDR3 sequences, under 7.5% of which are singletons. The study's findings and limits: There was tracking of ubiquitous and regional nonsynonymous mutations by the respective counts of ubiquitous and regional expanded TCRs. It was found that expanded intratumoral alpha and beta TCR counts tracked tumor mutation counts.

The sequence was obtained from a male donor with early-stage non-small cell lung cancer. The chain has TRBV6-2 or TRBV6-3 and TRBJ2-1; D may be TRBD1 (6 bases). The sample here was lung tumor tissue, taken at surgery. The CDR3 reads CASSGQAGTEQFF. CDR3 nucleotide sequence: TGTGCCAGCAGTGGACAAGCCGGGACAGAGCAGTTCTTC.